Listed below are T cell receptor beta chains from one sample, sequenced in a study of immune characterization of retroperitoneal liposarcoma. TCRdb processed the PCR reads anew with MiXCR; each CDR3 protein has one entry. Of roughly 9,800 distinct CDR3 sequences listed, roughly a third are singletons. The sample comprised tumor tissue. These receptors all stem from a female donor with retroperitoneal liposarcoma. Each CDR3 is given with its conserved first and last residue. D genes are given only for firm matches. For some rows the clone size is stated as once, few or many, or as a class when expanded; others skip it.

abundance: many; j_gene: TRBJ1-1; d_gene: NA; v_gene: TRBV6-1; CDR3aa: CASSEGWLGVATEAFF; CDR3nt: TGTGCCAGCAGTGAAGGGTGGTTAGGAGTTGCCACTGAAGCTTTCTTT
abundance: medium-sized; j_gene: TRBJ2-6; d_gene: NA; v_gene: TRBV6-1; CDR3aa: CATPYASGANVLTF; CDR3nt: TGTGCCACCCCCTATGCCTCTGGGGCCAACGTCCTGACTTTC
abundance: large; j_gene: TRBJ2-1; d_gene: NA; v_gene: TRBV10-3; CDR3aa: CAIRASTDNEQFF; CDR3nt: TGTGCCATCCGAGCGTCCACGGACAATGAGCAGTTCTTC
abundance: few; j_gene: TRBJ2-1; d_gene: NA; v_gene: TRBV6-1; CDR3aa: CASSLRAVETQFF; CDR3nt: TGTGCCAGCAGTTTGAGGGCGGTGGAGACCCAGTTCTTC
abundance: few; j_gene: TRBJ2-2; d_gene: NA; v_gene: TRBV6-1; CDR3aa: CASSEALWEGELFF; CDR3nt: TGTGCCAGCAGTGAAGCGCTTTGGGAAGGGGAGCTGTTTTTT
abundance: medium-sized; j_gene: TRBJ2-7; d_gene: NA; v_gene: TRBV7-2; CDR3aa: CASSLGMYNEQYF; CDR3nt: TGTGCCAGCAGCTTAGGCATGTACAATGAGCAGTACTTC
abundance: NA; j_gene: TRBJ1-6; d_gene: NA; v_gene: TRBV25-1; CDR3aa: CASSRRAYNSPLHF; CDR3nt: TGTGCCAGCAGTCGCAGGGCTTATAATTCACCCCTCCACTTT
abundance: medium-sized; j_gene: TRBJ1-1; d_gene: TRBD1; v_gene: TRBV7-2; CDR3aa: CASSPGPLDRGAEAFF; CDR3nt: TGTGCCAGCAGCCCCGGACCGTTAGACAGGGGAGCTGAAGCTTTCTTT
abundance: NA; j_gene: TRBJ2-1; d_gene: TRBD2; v_gene: TRBV6-1; CDR3aa: CASSGGGSSYEQFF; CDR3nt: TGTGCCAGCAGCGGTGGCGGGAGCTCCTACGAGCAGTTCTTC
abundance: few; j_gene: TRBJ2-7; d_gene: NA; v_gene: TRBV6-5; CDR3aa: CASSYSRGTEQYF; CDR3nt: TGTGCCAGCAGTTACTCGCGAGGGACCGAGCAGTACTTC